Sequencing of this TCR beta chain was carried out in a study of a mutant IDH1 vaccine in newly diagnosed glioma. About the study: Patients under treatment included 62.5% males and about 38% females and had a mean age of around 37 years.

Noted time point: week 11, during vaccination. What each vaccine dose contained was 300 ug of mutant IDH1 20-mer peptide, accompanied by topical imiquimod. Study findings and constraints: Apparently, pseudoprogression bore no relation to changes among the top peripheral T cell clonotypes.

The CDR3 is made up of 15 amino acids. Germline CDR1 is MNHEY and CDR2 is SVGAGI. J was trimmed by 6 bases and V by 5 bases; bases with no gene match: 11. Assay: immunoSEQ multiplex PCR; the TCRdb copy retains only in-frame clones and omits some. This sample has about 35,000 clones, with about 80% found just once. Remarks on this clone: Its antigen is as yet unknown.

The sample here was peripheral blood mononuclear cells (PBMCs), taken from a glioma patient whose treatment included an IDH1 peptide vaccine. The clonotype was recovered from a woman in her twenties or thirties with glioma. Some clones in this sample may be carry-over from other donors' samples. J is TRBJ2-7 and V is TRBV6-5; TRBD1 agrees at 9 bases. This chain's CDR3 is CASSRGQGIKGEQYF. The CDR3 coding sequence is TGTGCCAGCAGTCGGGGACAGGGCATAAAGGGCGAGCAGTACTTC.